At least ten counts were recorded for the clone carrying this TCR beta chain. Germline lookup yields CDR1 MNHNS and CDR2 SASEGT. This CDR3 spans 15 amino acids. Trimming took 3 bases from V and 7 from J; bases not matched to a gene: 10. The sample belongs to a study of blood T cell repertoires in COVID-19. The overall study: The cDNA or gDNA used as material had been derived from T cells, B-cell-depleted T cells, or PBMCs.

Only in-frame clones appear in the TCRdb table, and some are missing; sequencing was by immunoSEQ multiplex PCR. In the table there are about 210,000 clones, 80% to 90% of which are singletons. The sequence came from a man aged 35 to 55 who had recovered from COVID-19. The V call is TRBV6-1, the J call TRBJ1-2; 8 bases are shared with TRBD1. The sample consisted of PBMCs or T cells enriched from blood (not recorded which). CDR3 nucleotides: TGTGCCAGCAGTGATCACGACAGGGGTTGGGGTGGCTACACCTTC. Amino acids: CASSDHDRGWGGYTF.